Reported below is one T cell receptor beta chain. In terms of age and location, participants ranged from roughly 18 to 89 years and lived in fewer than 30 US areas. Produced via immunoSEQ multiplex PCR; TCRdb's table is partial and in-frame only. Of about 270,000 clones listed, roughly 88% were seen once; the top ten hold 2.3%. The sample is drawn from a study of blood T cell repertoires in COVID-19. From germline, CDR1 is MNHEY and CDR2 SVGEGT. There are 13 residues in the CDR3. The V and J ends lost 6 bases and 4 bases respectively, with 11 bases between them. The J gene is TRBJ2-3, the V gene TRBV6-2 or TRBV6-3, with unresolved D. This TCR was recovered from a woman aged 40 to 50 with acute COVID-19. The sample consisted of PBMCs or T cells enriched from blood (not recorded which). The CDR3 here is CASSHQSPDTQYF. The CDR3 DNA is TGTGCCAGCAGCCACCAAAGCCCAGATACGCAGTATTTT.